These T cell receptor beta chains were read from a single sample in a study of cytomegalovirus exposure and HLA in healthy donors. TCRdb's table, derived via immunoSEQ multiplex PCR, lists solely in-frame clones and lacks some. The data hold 130,000 or so clones, with 80% observed a single time. Sequenced input: PBMCs. Every receptor here comes from a young man in good health and CMV-seronegative. Each CDR3 is given with its conserved first and last residue. Fields, in order: V gene, D gene, clone size, J gene, CDR3 DNA, CDR3 protein. A D gene is named only where the DNA matches it firmly. Clone size is not always given. Where it is, it says once, few, many or a class for expanded clones.

v_call: TRBV14
d_call: .
clone_size: .
j_call: TRBJ1-3
cdr3_nt: TGTGCCAGCAGCCGGGCAGTCTCTGGAAACACCATATATTTT
cdr3_aa: CASSRAVSGNTIYF

v_call: TRBV7-2
d_call: TRBD2
clone_size: once
j_call: TRBJ2-1
cdr3_nt: TGTGCCAGCAGCGCACGACTAGCGGGAGTTGTAAATGAGCAGTTCTTC
cdr3_aa: CASSARLAGVVNEQFF

v_call: TRBV10-3
d_call: TRBD1
clone_size: .
j_call: TRBJ2-1
cdr3_nt: TGTGCCATCATGGGGACAGGGGATAATGAGCAGTTCTTC
cdr3_aa: CAIMGTGDNEQFF

v_call: TRBV7-9
d_call: TRBD1
clone_size: few
j_call: TRBJ1-2
cdr3_nt: TGTGCCAGCAGCACCTCCGGGACAGGGCCCCTCAACTATGGCTACACCTTC
cdr3_aa: CASSTSGTGPLNYGYTF

v_call: TRBV7-2
d_call: TRBD1
clone_size: .
j_call: TRBJ2-6
cdr3_nt: TGTGCCAGCAGCTTAGGGACAGGTCTCTCTGGGGCCAACGTCCTGACTTTC
cdr3_aa: CASSLGTGLSGANVLTF

v_call: TRBV7-8
d_call: TRBD1
clone_size: .
j_call: TRBJ1-5
cdr3_nt: TGTGCCAGCAGCTTATTCGGGGACAGAGATAATCAGCCCCAGCATTTT
cdr3_aa: CASSLFGDRDNQPQHF

v_call: TRBV5-1
d_call: .
clone_size: .
j_call: TRBJ2-3
cdr3_nt: TGCGCCAGCAGCCCTTTGCCCCTGGGGCAAGCAGATACGCAGTATTTT
cdr3_aa: CASSPLPLGQADTQYF

v_call: TRBV7-2
d_call: .
clone_size: .
j_call: TRBJ1-2
cdr3_nt: TGTGCCAGCAGCTTAACAGGGATGAGCTATGGCTACACCTTC
cdr3_aa: CASSLTGMSYGYTF

v_call: TRBV7-8
d_call: TRBD2
clone_size: .
j_call: TRBJ2-3
cdr3_nt: TGTGCCAGCAGCTTAGGGCTAGCGGGGTCCCGTAGCACAGATACGCAGTATTTT
cdr3_aa: CASSLGLAGSRSTDTQYF

v_call: TRBV29-1
d_call: .
clone_size: .
j_call: TRBJ2-7
cdr3_nt: TGCAGCGTTGAGTATTTGACCAGAGGCTCCTACGAGCAGTACTTC
cdr3_aa: CSVEYLTRGSYEQYF

v_call: TRBV30
d_call: .
clone_size: .
j_call: TRBJ2-7
cdr3_nt: TGTGCCTGGGGGCGGGGTCTGGGCTACGAGCAGTACTTC
cdr3_aa: CAWGRGLGYEQYF

v_call: TRBV28
d_call: .
clone_size: .
j_call: TRBJ2-5
cdr3_nt: TGTGCCAGCAGTTTAGCAGGGTCGGATGCTACGACCCAGTACTTC
cdr3_aa: CASSLAGSDATTQYF

v_call: TRBV7-6
d_call: .
clone_size: few
j_call: TRBJ2-1
cdr3_nt: TGTGCCAGCAGCTTACCGAGTGGGGGGAGATTGAACCCAGACAAAAACAATGAGCAGTTCTTC
cdr3_aa: CASSLPSGGRLNPDKNNEQFF

v_call: TRBV25-1
d_call: .
clone_size: .
j_call: TRBJ2-7
cdr3_nt: TGTGCCAGCAGTGAATCAGGGTTGAGCGAGCAGTACTTC
cdr3_aa: CASSESGLSEQYF

v_call: TRBV28
d_call: .
clone_size: once
j_call: TRBJ1-2
cdr3_nt: TGTGCCACCACCCCCCGACAGAACTATGGCTACACCTTC
cdr3_aa: CATTPRQNYGYTF

v_call: TRBV27
d_call: TRBD1
clone_size: .
j_call: TRBJ1-2
cdr3_nt: TGTGCCAGCAGTTCGAGGACATGGACAGGAGGAAACTATGGCTACACCTTC
cdr3_aa: CASSSRTWTGGNYGYTF

v_call: TRBV11-3
d_call: TRBD2
clone_size: .
j_call: TRBJ2-5
cdr3_nt: TGTGCCAGCAGCCAGAGCGGGGGGGCTGCGGAGACCCAGTACTTC
cdr3_aa: CASSQSGGAAETQYF

v_call: TRBV6-6
d_call: TRBD1
clone_size: .
j_call: TRBJ1-5
cdr3_nt: TGTGCCAGCAGCCGGACAGGGGGCCGTCAGCCCCAGCATTTT
cdr3_aa: CASSRTGGRQPQHF

v_call: TRBV2
d_call: TRBD1
clone_size: .
j_call: TRBJ2-7
cdr3_nt: TGTGCCAGCAGTACCGGGACAGGTCCCTACGAGCAGTACTTC
cdr3_aa: CASSTGTGPYEQYF

v_call: TRBV5-6
d_call: .
clone_size: few
j_call: TRBJ2-5
cdr3_nt: TGTGCCAGCAGGCGACTTGAAGAGACCCAGTACTTC
cdr3_aa: CASRRLEETQYF

v_call: TRBV7-2
d_call: TRBD2
clone_size: .
j_call: TRBJ2-1
cdr3_nt: TGTGCCAGCAGCAAGGGACTACTTGCCTCCAATGAGCAGTTCTTC
cdr3_aa: CASSKGLLASNEQFF

v_call: TRBV19
d_call: .
clone_size: .
j_call: TRBJ1-6
cdr3_nt: TGTGCCAGTAGTAAACAGGGAGGGCATTCACCCCTCCACTTT
cdr3_aa: CASSKQGGHSPLHF

v_call: TRBV4-2
d_call: TRBD1
clone_size: .
j_call: TRBJ1-1
cdr3_nt: TGTGCCAGCAGCCCCCAACAGGGGGAGAACACTGAAGCTTTCTTT
cdr3_aa: CASSPQQGENTEAFF

v_call: TRBV10-3
d_call: .
clone_size: .
j_call: TRBJ2-2
cdr3_nt: TGTGCCATCAGTCAAAGGGAGGTGAACACCGGGGAGCTGTTTTTT
cdr3_aa: CAISQREVNTGELFF

v_call: TRBV4-3
d_call: TRBD1
clone_size: .
j_call: TRBJ2-7
cdr3_nt: TGCGCCAGCAGCCCGAAGGACAGGGACCACTACGAGCAGTACTTC
cdr3_aa: CASSPKDRDHYEQYF

v_call: TRBV15
d_call: .
clone_size: once
j_call: TRBJ2-3
cdr3_nt: TGTGCCACCAGCGCCTTGGCCGGGTTGTTAGATACGCAGTATTTT
cdr3_aa: CATSALAGLLDTQYF

v_call: TRBV5-1
d_call: TRBD2
clone_size: .
j_call: TRBJ2-2
cdr3_nt: TGCGCCAGCAGGCCCCTAACTAGCGGGAACACCGGGGAGCTGTTTTTT
cdr3_aa: CASRPLTSGNTGELFF

v_call: TRBV10-1
d_call: TRBD1
clone_size: once
j_call: TRBJ1-2
cdr3_nt: TGCGCCAGCAGTGGGGACAGGCTTTATGGCTACACCTTC
cdr3_aa: CASSGDRLYGYTF

v_call: TRBV10-3
d_call: .
clone_size: .
j_call: TRBJ2-3
cdr3_nt: TGTGCCATCAGCGGACAAACCACAGATACGCAGTATTTT
cdr3_aa: CAISGQTTDTQYF